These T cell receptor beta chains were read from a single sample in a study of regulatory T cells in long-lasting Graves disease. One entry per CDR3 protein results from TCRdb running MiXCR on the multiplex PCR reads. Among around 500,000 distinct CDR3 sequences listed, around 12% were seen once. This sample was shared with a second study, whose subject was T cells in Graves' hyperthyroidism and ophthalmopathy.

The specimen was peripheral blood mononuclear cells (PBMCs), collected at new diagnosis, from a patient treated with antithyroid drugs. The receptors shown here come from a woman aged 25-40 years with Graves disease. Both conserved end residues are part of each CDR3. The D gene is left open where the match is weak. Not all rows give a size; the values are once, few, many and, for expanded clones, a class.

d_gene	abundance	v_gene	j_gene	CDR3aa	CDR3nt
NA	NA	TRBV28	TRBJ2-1	CASSPHKGGGGYNEQFF	TGTGCCAGCAGTCCGCACAAGGGGGGCGGGGGCTACAATGAGCAGTTCTTC
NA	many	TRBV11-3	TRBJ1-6	CASSSRGGNSPLHF	TGTGCCAGCAGCTCGCGCGGGGGGAATTCACCCCTCCACTTT
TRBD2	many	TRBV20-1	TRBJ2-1	CSARPGTSGRSNEQFF	TGCAGTGCTAGGCCCGGGACTAGCGGGAGGAGCAATGAGCAGTTCTTC
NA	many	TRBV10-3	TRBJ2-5	CAISEASQETQYF	TGTGCCATCAGTGAGGCATCTCAAGAGACCCAGTACTTC
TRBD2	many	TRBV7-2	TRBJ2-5	CASTLPPSGRETQYF	TGTGCCAGCACCCTTCCCCCTAGCGGCAGGGAGACCCAGTACTTC
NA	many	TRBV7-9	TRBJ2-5	CASSSGWVGAIETQYF	TGTGCCAGCAGCTCCGGTTGGGTGGGAGCTATAGAGACCCAGTACTTC
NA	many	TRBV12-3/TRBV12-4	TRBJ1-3	CASHPGLYSGNTIYF	TGTGCCAGCCATCCAGGGTTGTACTCTGGAAACACCATATATTTT
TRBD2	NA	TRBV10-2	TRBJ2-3	CASSWGGLAGADTQYF	TGCGCCAGCAGTTGGGGGGGACTAGCGGGAGCCGATACGCAGTATTTT
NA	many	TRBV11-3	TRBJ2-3	CASSSGGLTYYSTDTQYF	TGTGCCAGCAGCTCTGGAGGACTCACTTACTATAGCACAGATACGCAGTATTTT
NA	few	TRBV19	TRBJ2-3	CASGLPDTQYF	TGTGCCAGCGGCTTACCAGATACGCAGTATTTT
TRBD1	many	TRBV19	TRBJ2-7	CASSIFLTGWSYEQYF	TGTGCCAGTAGTATATTTTTGACAGGGTGGTCCTACGAGCAGTACTTC
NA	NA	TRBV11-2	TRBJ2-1	CASRPALDKQFF	TGTGCCAGCAGGCCGGCCCTAGATAAGCAGTTCTTC
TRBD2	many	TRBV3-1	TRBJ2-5	CASSQYRGRFWAETQYF	TGTGCCAGCAGCCAATACCGCGGGAGGTTCTGGGCAGAGACCCAGTACTTC
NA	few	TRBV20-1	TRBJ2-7	CSARVGPYEQYF	TGCAGTGCTAGAGTAGGGCCGTACGAGCAGTACTTC
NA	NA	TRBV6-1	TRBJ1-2	CASSEGWGYEYGYTF	TGTGCCAGCAGTGAAGGATGGGGTTATGAGTATGGCTACACCTTC
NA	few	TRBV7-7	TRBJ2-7	CASSLEPGAYEQYF	TGTGCTAGCAGCTTAGAACCGGGCGCCTACGAGCAGTACTTC
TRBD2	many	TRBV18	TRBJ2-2	CASSRGSPTGELFF	TGTGCCAGCTCACGCGGGAGCCCCACCGGGGAGCTGTTTTTT
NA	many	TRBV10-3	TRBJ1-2	CAIRDTFLFNYGYTF	TGTGCCATCAGGGACACTTTCCTATTCAACTATGGCTACACCTTC
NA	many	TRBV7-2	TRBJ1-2	CASRADRRYGYTF	TGTGCCAGCAGGGCGGACAGACGGTATGGCTACACCTTC
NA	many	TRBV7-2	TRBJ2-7	CASSLAALGGRYEQYF	TGTGCCAGCAGCTTAGCGGCCTTGGGCGGGCGTTACGAGCAGTACTTC
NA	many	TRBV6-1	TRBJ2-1	CASSPHRERSEQFF	TGTGCCAGCAGCCCCCACCGGGAGCGTAGTGAGCAGTTCTTC
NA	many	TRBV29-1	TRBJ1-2	CSAAMLYGYTF	TGCAGCGCCGCGATGCTCTATGGCTACACCTTC
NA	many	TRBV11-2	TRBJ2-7	CASSLILKRYEQYF	TGTGCCAGCAGCTTAATTCTCAAAAGATACGAGCAGTACTTC
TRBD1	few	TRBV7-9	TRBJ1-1	CASSRSTGVNTEAFF	TGTGCCAGCAGCCGTTCGACAGGGGTCAACACTGAAGCTTTCTTT
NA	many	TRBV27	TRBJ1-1	CASSISRGANTEAFF	TGTGCCAGCAGCATTTCCCGGGGGGCGAACACTGAAGCTTTCTTT
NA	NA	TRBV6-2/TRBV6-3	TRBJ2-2	CVSSPSVGHTGELFF	TGTGTCAGCAGTCCCTCGGTAGGTCACACCGGGGAGCTGTTTTTT
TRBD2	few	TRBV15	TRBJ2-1	CATSRGYLAGTRSEQFF	TGTGCCACCAGCAGAGGGTATCTAGCGGGAACCCGATCTGAGCAGTTCTTC
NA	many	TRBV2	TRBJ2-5	CATKYQETQYF	TGTGCCACCAAGTACCAAGAGACCCAGTACTTC
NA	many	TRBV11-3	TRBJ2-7	CASSLEHTGEQYF	TGTGCCAGCAGCTTAGAACATACGGGAGAGCAGTACTTC